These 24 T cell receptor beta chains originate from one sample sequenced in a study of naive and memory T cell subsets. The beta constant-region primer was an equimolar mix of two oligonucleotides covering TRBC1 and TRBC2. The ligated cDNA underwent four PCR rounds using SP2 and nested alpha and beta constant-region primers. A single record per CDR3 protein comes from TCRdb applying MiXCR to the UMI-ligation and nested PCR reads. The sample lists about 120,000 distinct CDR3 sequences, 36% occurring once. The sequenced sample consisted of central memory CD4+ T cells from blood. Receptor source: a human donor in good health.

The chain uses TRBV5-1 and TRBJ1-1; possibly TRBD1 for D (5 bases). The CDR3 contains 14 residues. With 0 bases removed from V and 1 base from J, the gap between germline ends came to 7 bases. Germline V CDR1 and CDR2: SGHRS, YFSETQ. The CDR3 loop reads CASSLGGRNTEAFF. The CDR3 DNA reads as TGCGCCAGCAGCTTGGGGGGGAGGAACACTGAAGCTTTCTTT.

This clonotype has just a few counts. CDR3 sequence (DNA): TGCAGTGCTAGAAGGGGCGGGACCGGGGAGCTGTTTTTT. Its translation is CSARRGGTGELFF. The chain uses TRBV20-1 and TRBJ2-2; D tentatively fits TRBD1 or TRBD2 (5 bases each). V was clipped by 2 bases and J by 5 bases, with 9 bases between them. Germline lookup yields CDR1 DFQATT and CDR2 SNEGSKA (reference sequence). CDR3 length equals 13 residues.

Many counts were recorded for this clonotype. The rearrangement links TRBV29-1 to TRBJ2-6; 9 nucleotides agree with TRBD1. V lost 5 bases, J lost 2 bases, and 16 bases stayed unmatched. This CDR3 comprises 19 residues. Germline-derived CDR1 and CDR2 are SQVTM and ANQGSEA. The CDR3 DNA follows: TGCAGCGTTACCCGCCTTGGGGGACAGGGTGCGGCTGGGGCCAACGTCCTGACTTTC. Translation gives CSVTRLGGQGAAGANVLTF.

CDR3 in amino acids: CASSSLAIHQETQYF. The DNA of the CDR3 is TGTGCCAGCAGTTCACTAGCGATACACCAAGAGACCCAGTACTTC. V gene TRBV28 combines with J gene TRBJ2-5, with 7 bases fitting TRBD2. Germline V CDR1 and CDR2: MDHEN, SYDVKM. The V and J ends lost 4 bases and 0 bases, in that order; junction bases with no gene match: 5. The CDR3 is 15 residues long.

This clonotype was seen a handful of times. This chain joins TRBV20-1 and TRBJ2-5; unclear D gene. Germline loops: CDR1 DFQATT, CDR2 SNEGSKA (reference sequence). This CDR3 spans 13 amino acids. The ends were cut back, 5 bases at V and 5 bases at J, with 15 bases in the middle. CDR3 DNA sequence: TGCAGTGCTTACCAAAACCCATGGGAGACCCAGTACTTC. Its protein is CSAYQNPWETQYF.

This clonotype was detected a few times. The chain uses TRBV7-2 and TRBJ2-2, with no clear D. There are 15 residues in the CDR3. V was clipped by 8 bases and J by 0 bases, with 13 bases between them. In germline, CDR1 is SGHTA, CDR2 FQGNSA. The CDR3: CASRPGGSNTGELFF. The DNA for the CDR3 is TGTGCCAGCCGTCCGGGCGGTTCGAACACCGGGGAGCTGTTTTTT.

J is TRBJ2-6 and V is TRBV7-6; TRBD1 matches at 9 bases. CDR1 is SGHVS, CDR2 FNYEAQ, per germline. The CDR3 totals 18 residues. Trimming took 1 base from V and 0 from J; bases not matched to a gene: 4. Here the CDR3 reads CASSLGGQGYSGANVLTF. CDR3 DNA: TGTGCCAGCAGCTTAGGGGGACAGGGATACTCTGGGGCCAACGTCCTGACTTTC.

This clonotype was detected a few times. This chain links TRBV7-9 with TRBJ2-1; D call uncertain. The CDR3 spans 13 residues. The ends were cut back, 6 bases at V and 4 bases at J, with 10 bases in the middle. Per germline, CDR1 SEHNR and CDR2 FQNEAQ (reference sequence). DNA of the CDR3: TGTGCCAGCAGTGGAAACAGTTACAATGAGCAGTTCTTC. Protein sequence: CASSGNSYNEQFF.

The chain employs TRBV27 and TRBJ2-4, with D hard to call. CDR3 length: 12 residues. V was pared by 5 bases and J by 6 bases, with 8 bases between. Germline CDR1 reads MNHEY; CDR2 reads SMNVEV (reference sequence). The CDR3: CASSGVRNIQYF. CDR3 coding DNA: TGTGCCAGCAGTGGGGTGAGAAACATTCAGTACTTC.

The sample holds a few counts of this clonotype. The CDR3 DNA reads as TGTGCCAGCAGCAGCCCTCGACAGGGGATAGCCAAAAACATTCAGTACTTC. This sequence encodes CASSSPRQGIAKNIQYF. The chain is built from TRBV28 and TRBJ2-4; 8 bases line up with TRBD1. V lost 6 bases to trimming and J lost 0 bases; unmatched junction nucleotides: 10. The length of the CDR3 is 17 residues. Germline lookup yields CDR1 MDHEN and CDR2 SYDVKM.

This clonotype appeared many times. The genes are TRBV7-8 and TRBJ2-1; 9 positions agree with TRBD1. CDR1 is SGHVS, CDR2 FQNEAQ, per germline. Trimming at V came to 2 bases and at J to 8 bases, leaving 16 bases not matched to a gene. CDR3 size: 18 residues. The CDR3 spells CASSLRITGGTKLDEQFF. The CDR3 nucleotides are TGTGCCAGCAGCTTAAGGATTACAGGGGGCACGAAGCTGGATGAGCAGTTCTTC. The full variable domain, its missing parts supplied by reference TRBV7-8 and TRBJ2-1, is GAGVSQSPRYKVAKRGQDVALRCDPISGHVSLFWYQQALGQGPEFLTYFQNEAQLDKSGLPSDRFFAERPEGSVSTLKIQRTQQEDSAVYLCASSLRITGGTKLDEQFFGPGTRLTVL.

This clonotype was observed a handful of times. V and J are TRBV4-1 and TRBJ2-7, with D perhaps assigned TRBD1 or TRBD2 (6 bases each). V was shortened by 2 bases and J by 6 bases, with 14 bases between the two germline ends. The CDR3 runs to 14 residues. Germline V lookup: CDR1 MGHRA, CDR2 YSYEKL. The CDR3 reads CASSQPRGQGEQYF. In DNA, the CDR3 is TGCGCCAGCAGCCAACCCCGGGGGCAGGGCGAGCAGTACTTC.

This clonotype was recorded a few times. The CDR3: CASSIAGGRANEQFF. The CDR3 DNA is TGTGCCAGTAGTATAGCGGGAGGGCGGGCCAATGAGCAGTTCTTC. The gene calls are TRBV19 and TRBJ2-1; TRBD2 matches at 8 bases. Germline assignment: CDR1 LNHDA and CDR2 SQIVND (reference sequence). The trim removed 1 base at V and 6 bases at J, leaving 5 bases unmatched. The CDR3 sequence is 15 residues long. Full variable domain (remainder filled in from reference TRBV19 and TRBJ2-1): DGGITQSPKYLFRKEGQNVTLSCEQNLNHDAMYWYRQDPGQGLRLIYYSQIVNDFQKGDIAEGYSVSREKKESFPLTVTSAQKNPTAFYLCASSIAGGRANEQFFGPGTRLTVL.

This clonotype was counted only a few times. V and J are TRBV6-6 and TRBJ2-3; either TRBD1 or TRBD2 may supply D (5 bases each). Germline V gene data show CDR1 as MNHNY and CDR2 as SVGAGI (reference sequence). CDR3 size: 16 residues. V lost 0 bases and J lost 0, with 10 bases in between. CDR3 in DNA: TGTGCCAGCAGTTACTCGAGGGGCCGCAGCACAGATACGCAGTATTTT. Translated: CASSYSRGRSTDTQYF.

This CDR3 reads CSARALVGTQYF. The CDR3 DNA follows: TGCAGTGCCCGAGCGCTAGTAGGGACCCAGTACTTC. The rearrangement links TRBV20-1 to TRBJ2-5; D remains ambiguous. V dropped 6 bases and J dropped 7 bases, with 15 bases sitting between them. CDR3 length: 12 amino acids. In germline, CDR1 is DFQATT, CDR2 SNEGSKA (reference sequence).

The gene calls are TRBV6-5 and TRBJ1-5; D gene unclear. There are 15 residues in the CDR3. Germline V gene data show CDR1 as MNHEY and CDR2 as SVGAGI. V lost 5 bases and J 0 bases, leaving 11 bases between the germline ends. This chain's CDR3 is CASSLTVNSNQPQHF. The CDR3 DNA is TGTGCCAGCAGTCTAACAGTGAATAGCAATCAGCCCCAGCATTTT.

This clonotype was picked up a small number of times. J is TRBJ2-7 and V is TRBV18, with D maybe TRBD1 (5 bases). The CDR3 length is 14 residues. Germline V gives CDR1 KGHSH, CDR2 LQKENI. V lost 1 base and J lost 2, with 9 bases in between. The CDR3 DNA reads TGTGCCAGCTCACCACGGGGCCAAACCTACGAGCAGTACTTC. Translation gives CASSPRGQTYEQYF.

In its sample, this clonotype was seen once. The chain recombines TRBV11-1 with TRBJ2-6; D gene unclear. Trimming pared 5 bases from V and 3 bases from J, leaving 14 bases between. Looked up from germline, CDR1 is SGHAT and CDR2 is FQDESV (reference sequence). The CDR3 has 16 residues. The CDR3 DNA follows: TGTGCCAGCAGCCTAGACGAAGGGTTTGGGGCCAACGTCCTGACTTTC. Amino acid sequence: CASSLDEGFGANVLTF.

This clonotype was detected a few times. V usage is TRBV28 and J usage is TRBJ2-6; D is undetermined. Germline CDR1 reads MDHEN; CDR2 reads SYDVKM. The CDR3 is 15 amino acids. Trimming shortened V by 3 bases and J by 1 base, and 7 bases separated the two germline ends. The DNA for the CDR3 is TGTGCCAGCAGTTTTAGGGTTTCTGGGGCCAACGTCCTGACTTTC. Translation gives CASSFRVSGANVLTF.

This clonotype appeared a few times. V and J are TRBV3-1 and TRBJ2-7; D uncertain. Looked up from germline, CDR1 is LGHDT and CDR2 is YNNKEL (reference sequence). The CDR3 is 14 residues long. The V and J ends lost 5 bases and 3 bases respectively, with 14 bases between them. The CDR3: CASSSRGDVYEQYF. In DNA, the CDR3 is TGTGCCAGCAGCTCCCGTGGGGATGTCTACGAGCAGTACTTC.

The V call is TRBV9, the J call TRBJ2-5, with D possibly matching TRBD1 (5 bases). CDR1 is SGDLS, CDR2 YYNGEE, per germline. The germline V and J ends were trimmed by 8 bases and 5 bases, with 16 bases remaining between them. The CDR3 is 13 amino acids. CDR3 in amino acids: CASSRASGETQYF. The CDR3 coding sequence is TGTGCCAGTTCGCGAGCCTCAGGGGAGACCCAGTACTTC.

In DNA form, the CDR3 reads TGCAGCGTTGAGGGGGGATGGGATACGCAGTATTTT. Protein product: CSVEGGWDTQYF. The chain has TRBV29-1 and TRBJ2-3; D is possibly TRBD2 (6 bases). This CDR3 is 12 amino acids long. CDR1 SQVTM and CDR2 ANQGSEA come from the germline V gene. The V and J ends lost 3 bases and 6 bases respectively, with 10 bases between them.

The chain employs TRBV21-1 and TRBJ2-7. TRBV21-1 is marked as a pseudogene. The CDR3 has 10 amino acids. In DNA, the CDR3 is TGTGCCAGCAGCTGTCACGAGCAGTACTTC. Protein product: CASSCHEQYF.

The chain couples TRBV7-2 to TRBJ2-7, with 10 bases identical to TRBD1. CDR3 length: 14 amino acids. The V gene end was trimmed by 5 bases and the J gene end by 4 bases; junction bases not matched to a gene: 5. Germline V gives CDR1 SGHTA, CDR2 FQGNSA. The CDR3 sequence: CASSTGTGVYEQYF. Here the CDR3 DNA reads TGTGCCAGCAGCACCGGGACAGGGGTTTACGAGCAGTACTTC.